This passage covers 24 T cell receptor beta chains from one sample sequenced in a study of blood T cell repertoires in COVID-19. Sequencing used immunoSEQ multiplex PCR; TCRdb keeps in-frame clones, though not all of them. The table records 72,000 or so clones, roughly 82% of them present only once. Sequencing was done on a sample of peripheral blood. The receptors come from a man at least 80 years old with active COVID-19.

This clone was detected once. The chain is built from TRBV5-1 and TRBJ2-1; 10 nucleotides agree with TRBD2. CDR1 and CDR2 from the germline V gene are SGHRS and YFSETQ. The CDR3 loop spans 16 amino acids. Trimming at V came to 4 bases and at J to 0 bases, leaving 4 bases not matched to a gene. CDR3 coding DNA: TGCGCCAGCAGCACGGCTAGCGGGAGCTCCTACAATGAGCAGTTCTTC. It translates to CASSTASGSSYNEQFF.

The rearrangement joins TRBV30 to TRBJ1-2; no definite D call. This CDR3 region has 13 residues. Trimming left V 4 bases short and J 7 bases short, with 16 bases between. Germline V CDR1 and CDR2: GTSNPN, SVGIG (reference sequence). The CDR3 loop is CAWTRNRRFGYTF. In nucleotides, the CDR3 is TGTGCCTGGACAAGAAACAGACGCTTTGGCTACACCTTC.

This chain links TRBV6-4 with TRBJ2-1; a weak D match, TRBD2 (6 bases). The CDR3 has 13 amino acids. Trimming stripped 4 bases from V and 9 bases from J, with 13 bases between. Per the germline V gene, CDR1 is MRHNA and CDR2 is SNTAGT. This CDR3 reads CASSASSVGEQFF. The CDR3 DNA sequence: TGTGCCAGCAGTGCCTCTAGCGTGGGTGAGCAGTTCTTC.

The gene calls are TRBV19 and TRBJ2-1; the match to TRBD2 covers 8 bases. There are 14 residues in the CDR3. V lost 4 bases to trimming and J lost 8 bases; unmatched junction nucleotides: 7. Germline V gene sequence: CDR1 LNHDA, CDR2 SQIVND (reference sequence). The CDR3 sequence: CASSSGGLLDEQFF. Written as DNA, the CDR3 is TGTGCCAGTAGTAGCGGGGGGCTTTTGGATGAGCAGTTCTTC.

J is TRBJ2-2 and V is TRBV6-2 or TRBV6-3; D possibly corresponds to TRBD2 (6 bases). Germline V gives CDR1 MNHEY, CDR2 SVGEGT. There are 15 residues in the CDR3. The germline V and J ends were trimmed by 0 bases and 6 bases, with 11 bases remaining between them. CDR3 sequence: CASSYSISGAGELFF. DNA of the CDR3: TGTGCCAGCAGTTACTCGATCTCGGGGGCCGGGGAGCTGTTTTTT.

The chain carries TRBV7-2 and TRBJ2-3; D gene uncertain. The CDR3 covers 16 residues. The V end was cut by 1 base, the J end by 1 base, with 12 bases between. Germline CDR1 is SGHTA and CDR2 is FQGNSA. The CDR3 nucleotides are TGTGCCAGCAGCTTAGGGTCTTTCGAGGGCACAGATACGCAGTATTTT. This translates into CASSLGSFEGTDTQYF. The variable domain in full, with the rest retrieved from reference TRBV7-2 and TRBJ2-3, is GAGVSQSPSNKVTEKGKDVELRCDPISGHTALYWYRQSLGQGLEFLIYFQGNSAPDKSGLPSDRFSAERTGGSVSTLTIQRTQQEDSAVYLCASSLGSFEGTDTQYFGPGTRLTVL.

J is TRBJ1-3 and V is TRBV5-1; weak D call: TRBD1 (6 bases). The CDR3 contains 17 residues. Germline V CDR1 and CDR2: SGHRS, YFSETQ. Trimming took 0 bases from V and 4 from J, leaving 17 bases between them. DNA of the CDR3: TGCGCCAGCAGCTTGGCCCTCCTTAGACAGGCCGGAAACACCATATATTTT. Residues: CASSLALLRQAGNTIYF. Full variable domain (missing parts from reference TRBV5-1 and TRBJ1-3): KAGVTQTPRYLIKTRGQQVTLSCSPISGHRSVSWYQQTPGQGLQFLFEYFSETQRNKGNFPGRFSGRQFSNSRSEMNVSTLELGDSALYLCASSLALLRQAGNTIYFGEGSWLTVV.

This chain connects TRBV11-2 to TRBJ2-1; no clear D. Trimming removed 2 bases from V and 4 bases from J, with 9 bases in between. CDR3 length: 14 residues. The germline V gene has CDR1 SGHAT and CDR2 FQNNGV. This CDR3 reads CASSLSRIYNEQFF. CDR3 nucleotide sequence: TGTGCCAGCAGCTTAAGCAGGATTTACAATGAGCAGTTCTTC.

The V call is TRBV5-4, the J call TRBJ2-3; no firm D call. Trimming removed 0 bases from V and 0 bases from J, with 8 bases in between. The length of the CDR3 is 15 residues. CDR1 is SGHNT, CDR2 YYREEE, per germline (reference sequence). DNA for the CDR3: TGTGCCAGCAGCTTGGCCAGAACGAGCACAGATACGCAGTATTTT. This encodes CASSLARTSTDTQYF.

This chain links TRBV5-4 with TRBJ2-2; 11 bases fit TRBD2. This CDR3 region has 17 residues. V trimming: 0 bases; J trimming: 6 bases; junction bases outside the gene matches: 7. Germline V gene data show CDR1 as SGHNT and CDR2 as YYREEE (reference sequence). The CDR3 nucleotides are TGTGCCAGCAGCTTGGCGAGGGGACTAGCGGTCCCCGGGGAGCTGTTTTTT. Protein: CASSLARGLAVPGELFF.

This chain joins TRBV28 and TRBJ2-3; 9 bases map to TRBD1. V was pared by 5 bases and J by 6 bases, with 12 bases of the junction left unmatched. The length of the CDR3 is 16 residues. CDR1 is MDHEN, CDR2 SYDVKM, per germline. Written as DNA, the CDR3 is TGTGCCAGCAGTCTATTCGGGACAGGGTTTTCCGATACGCAGTATTTT. Translating gives CASSLFGTGFSDTQYF.

This chain joins TRBV19 and TRBJ2-3; 8 bases are a match to TRBD2. V was pared by 2 bases and J by 6 bases, with 7 bases of the junction left unmatched. The germline V gene encodes CDR1 LNHDA and CDR2 SQIVND (reference sequence). The CDR3 totals 15 residues. The CDR3 coding sequence is TGTGCCAGTAGTATAACGGAAGCGGGAGCGGATACGCAGTATTTT. It specifies CASSITEAGADTQYF.

The gene calls are TRBV29-1 and TRBJ2-2; a possible D gene is TRBD1 (6 bases). The CDR3 totals 14 residues. V lost 5 bases to trimming and J lost 2 bases, with 12 bases between them. Germline CDR1 and CDR2: SQVTM and ANQGSEA. For the CDR3, the DNA is TGCAGCGTTTCCTCGGACAGAAACACCGGGGAGCTGTTTTTT. The encoded protein is CSVSSDRNTGELFF.

CDR3 protein: CASSFSGREQFF. Here the CDR3 DNA reads TGTGCCAGCAGCTTTAGTGGGCGTGAGCAGTTCTTC. The J gene is TRBJ2-1, the V gene TRBV9; D unresolved. Trimming took 4 bases from V and 9 from J, leaving 11 bases between them. Germline loops: CDR1 SGDLS, CDR2 YYNGEE. The CDR3 runs 12 residues. Drawing the rest from reference TRBV9 and TRBJ2-1, the complete variable domain is DSGVTQTPKHLITATGQRVTLRCSPRSGDLSVYWYQQSLDQGLQFLIQYYNGEERAKGNILERFSAQQFPDLHSELNLSSLELGDSALYFCASSFSGREQFFGPGTRLTVL.

This chain connects TRBV27 to TRBJ2-6, with TRBD2 as a possible D gene (5 bases). The CDR3 loop spans 14 amino acids. Deletions cut 6 bases from V and 4 bases from J, with 10 bases between. Germline loops: CDR1 MNHEY, CDR2 SMNVEV (reference sequence). The CDR3 DNA reads as TGTGCCAGCAGCTGGGGAGCCGGGGCCAACGTCCTGACTTTC. Translating it yields CASSWGAGANVLTF. The full variable domain, in which reference TRBV27 and TRBJ2-6 provide the parts outside the CDR3, is EAQVTQNPRYLITVTGKKLTVTCSQNMNHEYMSWYRQDPGLGLRQIYYSMNVEVTDKGDVPEGYKVSRKEKRNFPLILESPSPNQTSLYFCASSWGAGANVLTFGAGSRLTVL.

The chain is built from TRBV4-3 and TRBJ2-1; 12 bases map to TRBD2. V lost 0 bases and J lost 4; bases outside the gene matches: 1. The CDR3 sequence is 16 residues long. The germline V gene encodes CDR1 LGHNA and CDR2 YSLEER. CDR3 loop: CASSQELAGGYNEQFF. CDR3 nucleotides: TGCGCCAGCAGCCAAGAGCTAGCGGGGGGGTACAATGAGCAGTTCTTC.

The chain joins TRBV3-1 (or the pseudogene TRBV3-2) to TRBJ2-7, with 7 bases aligning to TRBD2. CDR3 size: 17 residues. The germline V gene has CDR1 LGHDT and CDR2 YNNKEL (reference sequence). Losses at the gene ends were 0 bases for V and 2 bases for J; bases not matched to a gene: 10. CDR3 nucleotide sequence: TGTGCCAGCAGCCAAGATCCGGCCGGGACTACTACCTACGAGCAGTACTTC. Protein product: CASSQDPAGTTTYEQYF.

V usage is TRBV7-6 and J usage is TRBJ1-1; no clear D gene. The germline V and J ends were trimmed by 2 bases and 0 bases, with 16 bases remaining between them. The germline gives CDR1 SGHVS, CDR2 FNYEAQ. CDR3 length: 17 residues. Written as DNA, the CDR3 is TGTGCCAGCAGCTTACAGGCTCACAAACTTATGAACACTGAAGCTTTCTTT. Translating gives CASSLQAHKLMNTEAFF.

The chain recombines TRBV18 with TRBJ2-7, with a weak D call TRBD2 (6 bases). CDR1 and CDR2 (germline): KGHSH, LQKENI. The CDR3 spans 16 residues. The V gene lost 2 bases and the J gene lost 3 bases, with 17 bases spanning the gap. This CDR3 reads CASSPVAAGPHYEQYF. In nucleotides, the CDR3 is TGTGCCAGCTCACCAGTTGCTGCGGGGCCCCACTACGAGCAGTACTTC.

The chain recombines TRBV7-8 with TRBJ1-4; unclear D gene. The length of the CDR3 is 14 residues. From germline, CDR1 is SGHVS and CDR2 FQNEAQ. V lost 8 bases to trimming and J lost 3 bases, with 13 bases between them. CDR3 coding DNA: TGTGCCAGCGGAGACCGTCGGGCTAATGAAAAACTGTTTTTT. It encodes CASGDRRANEKLFF.

The chain joins TRBV18 to TRBJ2-5; TRBD2 aligns across 11 bases. Germline CDR1 reads KGHSH; CDR2 reads LQKENI. The CDR3 covers 16 residues. The V segment lost 0 bases and the J segment 5 bases; nucleotides outside the gene matches: 5. The CDR3 loop reads CASSPPTSGERETQYF. In DNA form, the CDR3 reads TGTGCCAGCTCACCACCGACTAGCGGGGAGAGGGAGACCCAGTACTTC. The full variable domain, rest sourced from reference TRBV18 and TRBJ2-5, is NAGVMQNPRHLVRRRGQEARLRCSPMKGHSHVYWYRQLPEEGLKFMVYLQKENIIDESGMPKERFSAEFPKEGPSILRIQQVVRGDSAAYFCASSPPTSGERETQYFGPGTRLLVL.

V gene TRBV7-3 combines with J gene TRBJ2-7; 10 bases fit TRBD1. This CDR3 has 20 residues. Looked up from germline, CDR1 is SGHTA and CDR2 is FQGTGA. Trimming took 3 bases from V and 5 from J; bases not matched to a gene: 22. The CDR3 loop is CASSLSTPRDRGNLGHEQYF. The CDR3 bases are TGTGCCAGCAGCTTGAGCACGCCCCGGGACAGGGGTAACCTCGGGCACGAGCAGTACTTC.

V gene TRBV7-3 combines with J gene TRBJ2-1, with 13 nucleotides matching TRBD2. CDR1 is SGHTA, CDR2 FQGTGA, per germline. This CDR3 spans 15 amino acids. The trim removed 5 bases at V and 9 bases at J, leaving 7 bases unmatched. The CDR3 DNA follows: TGTGCCAGCAGCCCATCACTAGCGGGGGGGCGTGAGCAGTTCTTC. This codes for CASSPSLAGGREQFF. The whole variable domain, filled in from reference TRBV7-3 and TRBJ2-1, reads GAGVSQTPSNKVTEKGKYVELRCDPISGHTALYWYRQSLGQGPEFLIYFQGTGAADDSGLPNDRFFAVRPEGSVSTLKIQRTERGDSAVYLCASSPSLAGGREQFFGPGTRLTVL.

The count of this clone is one. The V call is TRBV9, the J call TRBJ1-3; D unclear. CDR1 and CDR2 (germline): SGDLS, YYNGEE. V gave up 6 bases and J gave up 7 bases, with 8 bases separating them. CDR3 length equals 11 residues. The CDR3 sequence: CASIRGNTIYF. The CDR3 DNA is TGTGCCAGCATTCGAGGCAACACCATATATTTT.